These T cell receptor beta chains were read from a single sample in a study of metastatic and nonmetastatic thyroid tumors. TCRdb re-analyzed the PCR reads through MiXCR. This sample has some 16,000 clones, with 33% found just once. Sequenced sample: tumor tissue. These receptors were taken from a male donor with papillary thyroid cancer or a benign thyroid nodule (not recorded which). Some clones in this sample may be carry-over from other donors' samples. The CDR3 runs from the conserved cysteine through the conserved F or W. D genes are given only for firm matches. Clone sizes are given selectively: once, few, many, or a class where the clone is expanded.

D | size | J | V | CDR3 | DNA
TRBD1 | - | TRBJ2-7 | TRBV7-6 | CASSTPRQGNSYEQYF | TGTGCCAGCAGCACACCCCGACAGGGAAACTCCTACGAGCAGTACTTC
- | few | TRBJ1-6 | TRBV6-4 | CASRRQENSPLHF | TGTGCCAGCAGGCGACAGGAAAATTCACCCCTCCACTTT
- | many | TRBJ2-7 | TRBV28 | CASSLEGFEQYF | TGTGCCAGCAGTTTGGAGGGGTTTGAGCAGTACTTC
TRBD1 | - | TRBJ2-7 | TRBV4-1 | CASSLGSDRPYEQYF | TGCGCCAGCAGCCTGGGGTCGGACAGGCCCTACGAGCAGTACTTC
TRBD2 | few | TRBJ2-1 | TRBV6-2/TRBV6-3 | CASSPTSGTTMRQFF | TGTGCCAGCAGCCCTACTAGCGGGACTACAATGAGGCAGTTCTTC
- | few | TRBJ2-7 | TRBV6-1 | CASSESLEQYF | TGTGCCAGCAGTGAATCCCTCGAGCAGTACTTC
- | - | TRBJ2-7 | TRBV30 | CALSFGTYEQYF | TGTGCCTTGAGTTTCGGAACCTACGAGCAGTACTTC
TRBD1 | - | TRBJ1-3 | TRBV11-2 | CASSLRGRTAGAGNTIYF | TGTGCCAGCAGCTTAAGGGGGCGGACTGCGGGTGCTGGAAACACCATATATTTT
TRBD1 | - | TRBJ1-2 | TRBV3-1 | CASSPFEGQGRFGYTF | TGTGCCAGCAGCCCATTCGAGGGACAGGGGAGATTTGGCTACACCTTC
- | - | TRBJ2-7 | TRBV20-1 | CSAVGSNGYEQYF | TGCAGTGCCGTCGGATCCAATGGCTACGAGCAGTACTTC
- | - | TRBJ1-2 | TRBV6-1 | CASSERKYYGYTF | TGTGCCAGCAGTGAAAGGAAGTACTATGGCTACACCTTC
- | medium-sized | TRBJ2-2 | TRBV30 | CAWSILRTGELFF | TGTGCCTGGAGTATCCTAAGGACCGGGGAGCTGTTTTTT
- | - | TRBJ1-2 | TRBV24-1 | CATSDLGGVGYTF | TGTGCCACCAGTGATTTAGGAGGGGTTGGCTACACCTTC
- | - | TRBJ2-6 | TRBV19 | CASSTDSGSGANVLTF | TGTGCCAGTAGTACCGACTCGGGCTCTGGGGCCAACGTCCTGACTTTC
- | few | TRBJ2-1 | TRBV2 | CASFPQTGTANEQFF | TGTGCCAGCTTCCCCCAAACCGGGACGGCCAATGAGCAGTTCTTC
TRBD1 | medium-sized | TRBJ1-2 | TRBV7-2 | CASSPWTGGQYGYTF | TGTGCCAGCAGCCCCTGGACAGGGGGGCAGTATGGCTACACCTTC
- | many | TRBJ2-5 | TRBV3-1 | CASSQGLTKSKETQYF | TGTGCCAGCAGCCAAGGGTTGACTAAATCGAAAGAGACCCAGTACTTC
TRBD2 | medium-sized | TRBJ2-3 | TRBV6-4 | CASSDSAGGSTDTQYF | TGTGCCAGCAGTGACTCTGCGGGAGGGAGCACAGATACGCAGTATTTT
TRBD2 | - | TRBJ2-7 | TRBV18 | CASSPGLGADEQYF | TGTGCCAGCTCACCGGGACTAGGCGCAGACGAGCAGTACTTC
- | - | TRBJ2-1 | TRBV20-1 | CSARRERNNEQFF | TGCAGTGCTAGAAGGGAAAGGAACAATGAGCAGTTCTTC
TRBD1 | many | TRBJ1-2 | TRBV6-1 | CASKKQGASYGYTF | TGTGCCAGCAAAAAACAGGGGGCAAGCTATGGCTACACCTTC
- | - | TRBJ2-7 | TRBV7-2 | CASSTGLAYTYEQYF | TGTGCCAGCAGCACCGGCCTAGCTTATACCTACGAGCAGTACTTC
- | many | TRBJ2-3 | TRBV2 | CASSDPGKSTDTQYF | TGTGCCAGCAGTGACCCGGGGAAAAGCACAGATACGCAGTATTTT
- | many | TRBJ2-4 | TRBV20-1 | CSARSNGAKNIQYF | TGCAGTGCCAGGAGTAACGGGGCCAAAAACATTCAGTACTTC
- | - | TRBJ2-7 | TRBV11-2 | CASSSFQGMSYEQYF | TGTGCCAGCAGCTCCTTCCAGGGGATGTCCTACGAGCAGTACTTC
- | - | TRBJ1-3 | TRBV14 | CASSQGIENPGNTIYF | TGTGCCAGCAGCCAAGGCATAGAGAATCCTGGAAACACCATATATTTT
- | - | TRBJ2-7 | TRBV24-1 | CATSRDLGPSPREQYF | TGTGCCACCAGTAGGGATCTGGGTCCCTCCCCGAGGGAGCAGTACTTC
TRBD1 | - | TRBJ1-2 | TRBV6-9 | CASSSTGEGYTF | TGTGCCAGCAGTTCGACAGGGGAAGGCTACACCTTC
- | few | TRBJ2-7 | TRBV6-2/TRBV6-3 | CASSFGSFYEQYF | TGTGCCAGCAGTTTCGGTTCCTTCTACGAGCAGTACTTC
TRBD1 | - | TRBJ1-2 | TRBV5-1 | CASRLDRENYGYSF | TGCGCGAGCAGGTTGGACAGGGAGAACTATGGCTACAGCTTC
TRBD2 | - | TRBJ2-2 | TRBV11-2 | CASSTRTSGGTGELFF | TGTGCCAGCAGCACACGGACTAGCGGGGGCACCGGGGAGCTGTTTTTT
TRBD2 | medium-sized | TRBJ2-7 | TRBV20-1 | CSARAPREGGYEQYF | TGCAGTGCTAGAGCCCCGAGAGAGGGAGGGTACGAGCAGTACTTC
- | - | TRBJ1-2 | TRBV11-3 | CASSLLRRDGYTF | TGTGCCAGCAGCTTACTACGAAGAGATGGCTACACCTTC
- | few | TRBJ1-6 | TRBV6-1 | CASSLYGGITYNSPLHF | TGTGCCAGCAGCCTGTATGGGGGGATTACCTATAATTCACCCCTCCACTTT
- | few | TRBJ2-3 | TRBV7-9 | CASSLGPHTQYF | TGTGCCAGCAGCCTCGGGCCTCATACGCAGTATTTT
- | few | TRBJ2-7 | TRBV6-1 | CASSESVTKHSYEQYF | TGTGCCAGCAGTGAATCCGTGACTAAGCATTCCTACGAGCAGTACTTC
TRBD2 | many | TRBJ2-1 | TRBV18 | CASSPASGRWNEQFF | TGTGCCAGCTCACCTGCTAGCGGGAGATGGAATGAGCAGTTCTTC
- | - | TRBJ1-1 | TRBV27 | CASCSLPGENNEAFF | TGTGCCAGCTGTTCACTGCCAGGGGAGAACAATGAAGCTTTCTTT
- | few | TRBJ2-1 | TRBV28 | CASSTDAVDEQFF | TGTGCCAGCAGTACTGACGCGGTCGATGAGCAGTTCTTC
- | - | TRBJ2-1 | TRBV3-1 | CASSLFSYVQFF | TGTGCGAGCAGCCTTTTCTCCTACGTGCAGTTCTTC
- | many | TRBJ1-2 | TRBV6-2/TRBV6-3 | CASSYRDYGYTF | TGTGCCAGCAGTTACCGGGACTATGGCTACACCTTC
- | many | TRBJ2-7 | TRBV7-2 | CASSLALGATYEQYF | TGTGCCAGCAGCTTAGCTCTGGGGGCGACCTACGAGCAGTACTTC
TRBD1 | few | TRBJ2-2 | TRBV6-2/TRBV6-3 | CASSSGTENTGELFF | TGTGCCAGCAGTTCCGGGACAGAGAACACCGGGGAGCTGTTTTTT
- | few | TRBJ1-3 | TRBV24-1 | CATTITGSGDTIYF | TGTGCCACCACCATTACGGGATCTGGAGACACCATATATTTT
TRBD2 | few | TRBJ2-7 | TRBV10-1 | CASSGGLAEPSYEQYF | TGCGCCAGCAGTGGGGGACTAGCGGAACCCTCCTACGAGCAGTACTTC
- | - | TRBJ2-7 | TRBV27 | CASSYFPGDRVLYEQYF | TGTGCCAGCAGCTACTTCCCAGGGGATCGGGTCCTCTACGAGCAGTACTTC
TRBD1 | - | TRBJ1-5 | TRBV28 | CASSLRRDSSLNQPQHF | TGTGCCAGCAGTTTACGGAGGGACAGCTCACTCAATCAGCCCCAGCATTTT
- | - | TRBJ1-2 | TRBV5-1 | CASSLALDDSVGYTF | TGCGCCAGCAGCTTGGCCCTGGACGATTCGGTGGGCTACACCTTC
TRBD2 | many | TRBJ2-7 | TRBV6-2/TRBV6-3 | CASSYGTSSYEQYF | TGTGCCAGCAGTTACGGGACTAGCTCCTACGAGCAGTACTTC
TRBD1 | many | TRBJ1-5 | TRBV28 | CASSSGGTNQPQHF | TGTGCCAGCAGTTCAGGGGGCACAAATCAGCCCCAGCATTTT